Below, one TCR beta chain is given with its context. Its antigen is unidentified. These data come from a study of a mutant IDH1 vaccine in newly diagnosed glioma. Documented time point: week 47, end of study. With topical imiquimod, each dose of the vaccine consisted of 300 ug of mutant IDH1 20-mer peptide. Germline values: CDR1 SGHTA, CDR2 FQGTGA. With 5 bases clipped from V and 0 bases from J, the junction kept 2 bases outside the gene matches. The CDR3 consists of 15 residues. Data came from immunoSEQ multiplex PCR; TCRdb stores just in-frame clones and leaves some out. This table holds about 94,000 clones, 85% to 90% found once.

The chain carries TRBV7-3 and TRBJ2-2; 8 bases match TRBD1. The receptor's source is a woman in her forties or fifties with glioma. This material consisted of PBMCs, taken from a glioma patient whose treatment included an IDH1 peptide vaccine. The CDR3 region is CASSRQGSNTGELFF. CDR3 sequence (DNA): TGTGCCAGCAGCCGACAGGGGTCGAACACCGGGGAGCTGTTTTTT.